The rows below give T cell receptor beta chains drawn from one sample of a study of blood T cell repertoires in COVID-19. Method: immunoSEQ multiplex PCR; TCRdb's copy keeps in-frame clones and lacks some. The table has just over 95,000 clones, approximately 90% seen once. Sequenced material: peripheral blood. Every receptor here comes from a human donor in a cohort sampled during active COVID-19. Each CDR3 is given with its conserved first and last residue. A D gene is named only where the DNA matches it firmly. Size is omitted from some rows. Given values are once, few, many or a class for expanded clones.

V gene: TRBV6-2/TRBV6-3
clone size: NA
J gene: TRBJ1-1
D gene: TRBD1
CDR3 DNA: TGTGCCAGCAGTTACACACAGGGGTTGAACACTGAAGCTTTCTTT
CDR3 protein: CASSYTQGLNTEAFF

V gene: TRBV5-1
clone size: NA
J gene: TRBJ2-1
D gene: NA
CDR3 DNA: TGCGCCAGCAGCGGCGACAACTCCTACAATGAGCAGTTCTTC
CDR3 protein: CASSGDNSYNEQFF

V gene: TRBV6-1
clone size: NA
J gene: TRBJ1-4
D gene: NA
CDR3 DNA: TGTGCCAGCAGTGAAGACAGGAATATGATTGAAAAACTGTTTTTT
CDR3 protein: CASSEDRNMIEKLFF

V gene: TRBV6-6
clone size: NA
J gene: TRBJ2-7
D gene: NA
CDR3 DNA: TGTGCCAGCAGCACTAGATCAGGGGACGAGCAGTACTTC
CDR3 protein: CASSTRSGDEQYF

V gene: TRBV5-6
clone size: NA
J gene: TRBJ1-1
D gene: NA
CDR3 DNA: TGTGCCAGCAGCCCCTGGGGGGGTTCCACCCTGAACACTGAAGCTTTCTTT
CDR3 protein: CASSPWGGSTLNTEAFF

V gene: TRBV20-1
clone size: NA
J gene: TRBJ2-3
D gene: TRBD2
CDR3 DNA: TGCAGTGCTAGTCTAGCTAGCGGGAGGATTGGCACAGATACGCAGTATTTT
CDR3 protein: CSASLASGRIGTDTQYF

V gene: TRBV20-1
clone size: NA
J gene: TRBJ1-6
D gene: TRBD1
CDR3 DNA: TGCAGTGCTAGTCCCGGGACAGGCAATTCACCCCTCCACTTT
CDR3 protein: CSASPGTGNSPLHF

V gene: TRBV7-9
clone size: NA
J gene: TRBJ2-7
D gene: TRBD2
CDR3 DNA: TGTGCCAGCAGCTTAGTTCGGGGGGGACTCCCCAATCCCTCTGAGCAGTACTTC
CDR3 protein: CASSLVRGGLPNPSEQYF

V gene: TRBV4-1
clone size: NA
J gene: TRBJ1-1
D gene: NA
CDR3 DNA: TGCGCCAGCAGCCAAGATTCAGACTTGAACACTGAAGCTTTCTTT
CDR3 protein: CASSQDSDLNTEAFF

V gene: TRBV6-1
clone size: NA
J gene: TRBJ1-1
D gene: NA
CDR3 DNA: TGTGCCAGCAGTGATGGCAGGGAGGTGAACACTGAAGCTTTCTTT
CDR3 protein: CASSDGREVNTEAFF

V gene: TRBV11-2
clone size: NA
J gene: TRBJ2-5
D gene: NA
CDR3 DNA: TGTGCCAGCAGCTTTGGGAGCCAAGAGACCCAGTACTTC
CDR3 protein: CASSFGSQETQYF

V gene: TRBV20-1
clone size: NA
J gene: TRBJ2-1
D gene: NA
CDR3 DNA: TGCAGTGTTATCTCCTACAATGAGCAGTTCTTC
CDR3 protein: CSVISYNEQFF

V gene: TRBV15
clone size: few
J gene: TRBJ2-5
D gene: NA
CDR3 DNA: TGTGCCACCAGTCCAGGGGTCTTGCGGGGGAGACAAGAGACCCAGTACTTC
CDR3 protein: CATSPGVLRGRQETQYF

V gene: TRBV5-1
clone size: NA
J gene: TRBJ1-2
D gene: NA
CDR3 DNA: TGCGCCAGCAGCTTGGGGGCAGGGGAGTATGGCTACACCTTC
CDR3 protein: CASSLGAGEYGYTF

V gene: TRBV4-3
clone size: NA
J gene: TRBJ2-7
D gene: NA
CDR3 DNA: TGCGCCAGCAGCCAAGGGGCTAGCGCCGGGCAGTACTTC
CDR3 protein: CASSQGASAGQYF

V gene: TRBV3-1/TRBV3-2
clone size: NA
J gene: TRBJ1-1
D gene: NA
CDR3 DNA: TGTGCCAGCAGCCAAGAATGGCAGGGTAGAAGGACTGAAGCTTTCTTT
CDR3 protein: CASSQEWQGRRTEAFF

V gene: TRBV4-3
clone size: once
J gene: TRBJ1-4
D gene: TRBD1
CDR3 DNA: TGCGCCAGCAGCTATGACAGGGGCGTGGAAAAACTGTTTTTT
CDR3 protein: CASSYDRGVEKLFF

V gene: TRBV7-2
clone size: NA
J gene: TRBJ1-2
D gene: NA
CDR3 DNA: TGTGCCAGCAGCGCGGCCACCAACTATGGCTACACCTTC
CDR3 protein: CASSAATNYGYTF

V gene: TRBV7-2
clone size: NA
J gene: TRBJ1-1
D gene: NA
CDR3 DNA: TGTGCCAGCAGTCGAGGACAAAATGCTGAAGCTTTCTTT
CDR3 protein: CASSRGQNAEAFF

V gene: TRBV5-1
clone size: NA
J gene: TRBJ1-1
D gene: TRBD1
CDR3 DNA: TGCGCCAGCAGCGAAGGGACAGGGGGGGACCCTGAAGCTTTCTTT
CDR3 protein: CASSEGTGGDPEAFF

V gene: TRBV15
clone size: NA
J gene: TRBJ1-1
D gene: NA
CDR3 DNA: TGTGCCACCAGCATTCTCCAGGGAGGTACTGAAGCTTTCTTT
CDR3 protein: CATSILQGGTEAFF

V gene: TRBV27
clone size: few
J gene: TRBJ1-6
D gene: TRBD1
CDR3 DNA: TGTGCCAGCAGTTCGACAGGGGAGGGCTCACCCCTCCACTTT
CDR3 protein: CASSSTGEGSPLHF

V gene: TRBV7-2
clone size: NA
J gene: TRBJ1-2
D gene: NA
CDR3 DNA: TGTGCCAGCAGCTTAGCGGCCCCGGGGTCGTGGGCGCGGGTCTATGGCTACACCTTC
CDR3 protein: CASSLAAPGSWARVYGYTF

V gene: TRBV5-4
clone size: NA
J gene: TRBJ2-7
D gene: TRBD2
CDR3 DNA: TGTGCCAGCAGCAGCGGGGGGGCCTTAACCCACGAGCAGTACTTC
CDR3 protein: CASSSGGALTHEQYF

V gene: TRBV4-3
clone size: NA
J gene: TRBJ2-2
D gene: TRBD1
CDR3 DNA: TGCGCCAGCAGCAGGGGGACAGGGGACACCGGGGAGCTGTTTTTT
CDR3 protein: CASSRGTGDTGELFF

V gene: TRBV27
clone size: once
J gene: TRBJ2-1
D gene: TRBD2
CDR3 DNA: TGTGCCAGCAGTTTCGGGGGACTAGGATGGGATGAGCAGTTCTTC
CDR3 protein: CASSFGGLGWDEQFF

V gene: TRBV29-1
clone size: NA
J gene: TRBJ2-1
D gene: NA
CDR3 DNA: TGCAGCGAGAGTAGGACAGTAGTTAATGAGCAGTTCTTC
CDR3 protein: CSESRTVVNEQFF

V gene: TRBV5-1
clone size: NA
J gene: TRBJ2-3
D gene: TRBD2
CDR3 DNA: TGCGCCAGCAGCGAAACCCGGACTAGTGGGGGAGCAGATACGCAGTATTTT
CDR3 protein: CASSETRTSGGADTQYF

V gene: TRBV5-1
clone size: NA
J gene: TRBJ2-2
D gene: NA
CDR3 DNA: TGCGCCAGCAGCTTGGACGTGACAGGTACAGGGGAGCTGTTTTTT
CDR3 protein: CASSLDVTGTGELFF

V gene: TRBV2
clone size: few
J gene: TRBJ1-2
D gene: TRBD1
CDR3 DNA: TGTGCCAGCAGCCTCACCGGACAGGTGAACTATGGCTACACCTTC
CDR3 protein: CASSLTGQVNYGYTF

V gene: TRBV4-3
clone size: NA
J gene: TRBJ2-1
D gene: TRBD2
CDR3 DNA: TGCGCCAGCAGCCAAGTTCCGGGACTAGCGGGATACAATGAGCAGTTCTTC
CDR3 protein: CASSQVPGLAGYNEQFF

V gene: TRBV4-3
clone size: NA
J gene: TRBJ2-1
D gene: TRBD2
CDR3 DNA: TGCGCCAGCAGCCTCGACCTTAGCGGGAGCGCCTACAATGAGCAGTTCTTC
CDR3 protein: CASSLDLSGSAYNEQFF

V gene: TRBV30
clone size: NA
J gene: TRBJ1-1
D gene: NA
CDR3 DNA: TGTGCCTGGACTAAAAGGGGCCGAGTTCACACTGAAGCTTTCTTT
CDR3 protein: CAWTKRGRVHTEAFF

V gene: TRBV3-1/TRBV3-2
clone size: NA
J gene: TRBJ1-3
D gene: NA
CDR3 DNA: TGTGCCAGCAGCCAAGTCTTGCAGGGAGGCTCTGGAAACACCATATATTTT
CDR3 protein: CASSQVLQGGSGNTIYF

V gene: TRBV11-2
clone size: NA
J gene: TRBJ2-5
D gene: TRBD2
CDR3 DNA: TGTGCCAGCAGCTCTCGGACTAGCGGGTATGAGACCCAGTACTTC
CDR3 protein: CASSSRTSGYETQYF

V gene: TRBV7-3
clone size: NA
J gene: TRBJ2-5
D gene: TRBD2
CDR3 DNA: TGTGCCAGCAGCAAAACTAGCGGGGGGCAAGAGACCCAGTACTTC
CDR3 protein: CASSKTSGGQETQYF